These T cell receptor beta chains were read from a single sample in a study of blood T cell repertoires in COVID-19. Generated by immunoSEQ multiplex PCR, the TCRdb table keeps only in-frame clones and is missing some. The data show 120,000 to 150,000 clones, almost 80% seen once. Sequenced sample: peripheral blood. The receptors were sampled from a man over 45 with active or convalescent COVID-19. Each CDR3 is given with its conserved first and last residue. The D gene is left open where the match is weak. Rows give clone size only sometimes, using once, few, many, or a class for an expanded clone.

CDR3 length: 16
V gene: TRBV19
J gene: TRBJ2-7
clone size: -
D gene: -
CDR3 DNA: TGTGCCAGTAGTAAGGGGGGACAGTTGGGCTCCTACGAGCAGTACTTC
CDR3 protein: CASSKGGQLGSYEQYF

CDR3 length: 15
V gene: TRBV6-5
J gene: TRBJ1-3
clone size: -
D gene: -
CDR3 DNA: TGTGCCAGCAGTCTGAATCAGGGCTCTGGAAACACCATATATTTT
CDR3 protein: CASSLNQGSGNTIYF

CDR3 length: 15
V gene: TRBV27
J gene: TRBJ1-5
clone size: few
D gene: -
CDR3 DNA: TGTGCCAGCAGTTTATCATTCGGGGGTTATCAGCCCCAGCATTTT
CDR3 protein: CASSLSFGGYQPQHF

CDR3 length: 13
V gene: TRBV3-1/TRBV3-2
J gene: TRBJ2-7
clone size: -
D gene: -
CDR3 DNA: TGTGCCAGCAGCCGCGCGGGACCCTACGAGCAGTACTTC
CDR3 protein: CASSRAGPYEQYF

CDR3 length: 15
V gene: TRBV6-1
J gene: TRBJ1-2
clone size: -
D gene: -
CDR3 DNA: TGTGCCAGCAGTGAAGGAGCAGGGGAACGGTATGGCTACACCTTC
CDR3 protein: CASSEGAGERYGYTF

CDR3 length: 11
V gene: TRBV25-1
J gene: TRBJ1-4
clone size: -
D gene: -
CDR3 DNA: TGTGCCAGCACCTGGAGTGAAAAACTGTTTTTT
CDR3 protein: CASTWSEKLFF

CDR3 length: 15
V gene: TRBV7-9
J gene: TRBJ2-7
clone size: -
D gene: -
CDR3 DNA: TGTGCCAGCAGCCTGAAGAAGACAGGACCCTACGAGCAGTACTTC
CDR3 protein: CASSLKKTGPYEQYF

CDR3 length: 17
V gene: TRBV4-1
J gene: TRBJ2-3
clone size: -
D gene: TRBD2
CDR3 DNA: TGCGCCAGCAGCCTGCTAGGGACCGGGGGGAGGTTGGATACGCAGTATTTT
CDR3 protein: CASSLLGTGGRLDTQYF

CDR3 length: 15
V gene: TRBV27
J gene: TRBJ2-5
clone size: few
D gene: TRBD2
CDR3 DNA: TGTGCCAGCAGTTTCTCGGGAGGGGCCCAAGAGACCCAGTACTTC
CDR3 protein: CASSFSGGAQETQYF

CDR3 length: 16
V gene: TRBV5-1
J gene: TRBJ2-3
clone size: once
D gene: -
CDR3 DNA: TGCGCCAGCAGCCCCGTCGTAAGCGGTGGGACAGATACGCAGTATTTT
CDR3 protein: CASSPVVSGGTDTQYF

CDR3 length: 16
V gene: TRBV5-4
J gene: TRBJ1-5
clone size: -
D gene: -
CDR3 DNA: TGTGCCAGCAGCTTCGGTGGGGCTGTAAGCAATCAGCCCCAGCATTTT
CDR3 protein: CASSFGGAVSNQPQHF

CDR3 length: 13
V gene: TRBV24-1
J gene: TRBJ2-1
clone size: -
D gene: TRBD1
CDR3 DNA: TGTGCCACCAGTGGTAGACAGGGCAGGGAGCAGTTCTTC
CDR3 protein: CATSGRQGREQFF

CDR3 length: 16
V gene: TRBV11-1
J gene: TRBJ2-1
clone size: -
D gene: TRBD2
CDR3 DNA: TGTGCCAGCTCCCGTCCGGGACTAGCGGGAGGGATTGAGCAGTTCTTC
CDR3 protein: CASSRPGLAGGIEQFF

CDR3 length: 17
V gene: TRBV7-9
J gene: TRBJ1-4
clone size: -
D gene: TRBD1
CDR3 DNA: TGTGCCAGCAGCTCATCCGGGACAGGGGCAACTAATGAAAAACTGTTTTTT
CDR3 protein: CASSSSGTGATNEKLFF

CDR3 length: 15
V gene: TRBV28
J gene: TRBJ1-2
clone size: -
D gene: -
CDR3 DNA: TGTGCCAGCAGTTTGGTGGTCAGGGGAAACTATGGCTACACCTTC
CDR3 protein: CASSLVVRGNYGYTF

CDR3 length: 14
V gene: TRBV18
J gene: TRBJ1-2
clone size: -
D gene: -
CDR3 DNA: TGTGCCAGCTCACCACCAGGGGAATACTATGGCTACACCTTC
CDR3 protein: CASSPPGEYYGYTF

CDR3 length: 14
V gene: TRBV5-4
J gene: TRBJ2-2
clone size: -
D gene: -
CDR3 DNA: TGTGCCAGCAGCGATCGACAGAGCACCGGGGAGCTGTTTTTT
CDR3 protein: CASSDRQSTGELFF

CDR3 length: 20
V gene: TRBV11-3
J gene: TRBJ2-1
clone size: -
D gene: TRBD2
CDR3 DNA: TGTGCCAGCAGCTTATACGGGGTCGGACTAGCGGGAGGATCCCACAATGAGCAGTTCTTC
CDR3 protein: CASSLYGVGLAGGSHNEQFF

CDR3 length: 16
V gene: TRBV9
J gene: TRBJ2-3
clone size: few
D gene: -
CDR3 DNA: TGTGCCAGCAGCGTAGATTCGGGAGTTCCCCCGGATACGCAGTATTTT
CDR3 protein: CASSVDSGVPPDTQYF

CDR3 length: 14
V gene: TRBV5-1
J gene: TRBJ1-4
clone size: -
D gene: TRBD1
CDR3 DNA: TGCGCCAGCAGGCCGACAGGGAGGAGCGAAAAACTGTTTTTT
CDR3 protein: CASRPTGRSEKLFF

CDR3 length: 14
V gene: TRBV27
J gene: TRBJ1-1
clone size: -
D gene: -
CDR3 DNA: TGTGCCAGCAGTTTAAACAGAATGAACACTGAAGCTTTCTTT
CDR3 protein: CASSLNRMNTEAFF

CDR3 length: 15
V gene: TRBV7-9
J gene: TRBJ1-2
clone size: -
D gene: TRBD1
CDR3 DNA: TGTGCCAGCAGCACTAAGACAGGGGAGGCGCGTGGCTACACCTTC
CDR3 protein: CASSTKTGEARGYTF

CDR3 length: 15
V gene: TRBV24-1
J gene: TRBJ2-1
clone size: -
D gene: TRBD2
CDR3 DNA: TGTGCCACCAGTGACCTTAGCGGGAGGGCACATGAGCAGTTCTTC
CDR3 protein: CATSDLSGRAHEQFF

CDR3 length: 13
V gene: TRBV6-5
J gene: TRBJ2-5
clone size: -
D gene: -
CDR3 DNA: TGTGCCAGCAGAGCAACTCCACAAGAGACCCAGTACTTC
CDR3 protein: CASRATPQETQYF

CDR3 length: 15
V gene: TRBV3-1/TRBV3-2
J gene: TRBJ2-2
clone size: -
D gene: -
CDR3 DNA: TGTGCCAGCAGACAAACAGGGATCACAAGGGGGGAGCTGTTTTTT
CDR3 protein: CASRQTGITRGELFF

CDR3 length: 15
V gene: TRBV19
J gene: TRBJ1-5
clone size: few
D gene: TRBD1
CDR3 DNA: TGTGCCAGTAGTGTAGGACAGGGCGGAATTCAGCCCCAGCATTTT
CDR3 protein: CASSVGQGGIQPQHF

CDR3 length: 15
V gene: TRBV9
J gene: TRBJ1-4
clone size: -
D gene: TRBD1
CDR3 DNA: TGTGCCAGCAGCGAAGGGGGGACAGGGTCTGAAAAACTGTTTTTT
CDR3 protein: CASSEGGTGSEKLFF

CDR3 length: 16
V gene: TRBV9
J gene: TRBJ2-3
clone size: -
D gene: TRBD2
CDR3 DNA: TGTGCCAGCAGCGTCACTAGCGGGAGAACCACAGATACGCAGTATTTT
CDR3 protein: CASSVTSGRTTDTQYF

CDR3 length: 15
V gene: TRBV11-3
J gene: TRBJ2-7
clone size: -
D gene: -
CDR3 DNA: TGTGCCAGCAGCTTAGGGAGATCCGACCCCTACGAGCAGTACTTC
CDR3 protein: CASSLGRSDPYEQYF

CDR3 length: 14
V gene: TRBV21-1
J gene: TRBJ1-2
clone size: -
D gene: -
CDR3 DNA: TGTGCCAGCAGCAAAGAGGCAGGAGCGGATGGCTACACCTTC
CDR3 protein: CASSKEAGADGYTF

CDR3 length: 18
V gene: TRBV21-1
J gene: TRBJ2-5
clone size: -
D gene: -
CDR3 DNA: TGTGCCAGCAGCAAAAAAGGGTGCCCCGGGACACAGCAAGAGACCCAGTACTTC
CDR3 protein: CASSKKGCPGTQQETQYF

CDR3 length: 11
V gene: TRBV28
J gene: TRBJ1-2
clone size: -
D gene: TRBD1
CDR3 DNA: TGTGCCAGCAGTTGGCGCGGGACAGACACCTTC
CDR3 protein: CASSWRGTDTF

CDR3 length: 18
V gene: TRBV5-1
J gene: TRBJ1-1
clone size: -
D gene: -
CDR3 DNA: TGCGCCAGCAGCTTGGGTATACTTAAGGTCTCGGGGAACACTGAAGCTTTCTTT
CDR3 protein: CASSLGILKVSGNTEAFF

CDR3 length: 12
V gene: TRBV21-1
J gene: TRBJ1-5
clone size: once
D gene: -
CDR3 DNA: TGTGCCAGCATGAGGTACAATCAGCCCCAGCATTTT
CDR3 protein: CASMRYNQPQHF

CDR3 length: 15
V gene: TRBV27
J gene: TRBJ2-7
clone size: -
D gene: -
CDR3 DNA: TGTGCCAGCAGTTTGGCTCGGGGGAGCTCCTACGAGCAGTACTTC
CDR3 protein: CASSLARGSSYEQYF

CDR3 length: 13
V gene: TRBV5-1
J gene: TRBJ1-2
clone size: -
D gene: -
CDR3 DNA: TGCGCCAGCAGCTCAAACAGGGTCTATGGCTACACCTTC
CDR3 protein: CASSSNRVYGYTF

CDR3 length: 14
V gene: TRBV5-6
J gene: TRBJ2-7
clone size: -
D gene: TRBD1
CDR3 DNA: TGTGCCAGCAGCTCGGGACAGGGACTCTACGAGCAGTACTTC
CDR3 protein: CASSSGQGLYEQYF

CDR3 length: 15
V gene: TRBV5-1
J gene: TRBJ2-7
clone size: few
D gene: TRBD2
CDR3 DNA: TGCGCCAGCAGTCTCTCGGGACTAGCTTACTACGAGCAGTACTTC
CDR3 protein: CASSLSGLAYYEQYF

CDR3 length: 14
V gene: TRBV5-4
J gene: TRBJ1-1
clone size: -
D gene: -
CDR3 DNA: TGTGCCAGCAGCTTGGCGACAGTGAACACTGAAGCTTTCTTT
CDR3 protein: CASSLATVNTEAFF

CDR3 length: 15
V gene: TRBV28
J gene: TRBJ2-3
clone size: -
D gene: TRBD2
CDR3 DNA: TGTGCCAGCAGTTATAGCGGGAGGCTCACAGATACGCAGTATTTT
CDR3 protein: CASSYSGRLTDTQYF

CDR3 length: 15
V gene: TRBV9
J gene: TRBJ1-4
clone size: once
D gene: -
CDR3 DNA: TGTGCCAGCAGCGATAACAGGGCCATTAATGAAAAACTGTTTTTT
CDR3 protein: CASSDNRAINEKLFF

CDR3 length: 17
V gene: TRBV5-1
J gene: TRBJ2-2
clone size: -
D gene: TRBD2
CDR3 DNA: TGCGCCAGCAGCTCCCCCTATGGGAGGGACGGCACCGGGGAGCTGTTTTTT
CDR3 protein: CASSSPYGRDGTGELFF

CDR3 length: 14
V gene: TRBV7-2
J gene: TRBJ2-1
clone size: -
D gene: -
CDR3 DNA: TGTGCCAGCAGCCCCGGGACTCGCTACAATGAGCAGTTCTTC
CDR3 protein: CASSPGTRYNEQFF

CDR3 length: 14
V gene: TRBV19
J gene: TRBJ1-2
clone size: -
D gene: TRBD1
CDR3 DNA: TGTGCCAGTAGAGGGACAGGGGGTCGGTATGGCTACACCTTC
CDR3 protein: CASRGTGGRYGYTF

CDR3 length: 15
V gene: TRBV6-6
J gene: TRBJ2-3
clone size: -
D gene: TRBD2
CDR3 DNA: TGTGCCAGCAGAGATGGCGGGAGAGTCACAGATACGCAGTATTTT
CDR3 protein: CASRDGGRVTDTQYF

CDR3 length: 17
V gene: TRBV7-6
J gene: TRBJ2-3
clone size: many
D gene: TRBD2
CDR3 DNA: TGTGCCAGCAGCTCCCTAGCGGGAGGACCTAGCACAGATACGCAGTATTTT
CDR3 protein: CASSSLAGGPSTDTQYF

CDR3 length: 13
V gene: TRBV19
J gene: TRBJ1-3
clone size: -
D gene: -
CDR3 DNA: TGTGCCAGTAGCCTCCCGACAGGAAACACCATATATTTT
CDR3 protein: CASSLPTGNTIYF

CDR3 length: 16
V gene: TRBV15
J gene: TRBJ2-1
clone size: few
D gene: -
CDR3 DNA: TGTGCCACCAGCGCTAAGGGCGGAGGAGGGTACAATGAGCAGTTCTTC
CDR3 protein: CATSAKGGGGYNEQFF

CDR3 length: 15
V gene: TRBV5-4
J gene: TRBJ2-3
clone size: many
D gene: TRBD2
CDR3 DNA: TGTGCCAGCAGATTTAGCGGGAGTCCGCCAGATACGCAGTATTTT
CDR3 protein: CASRFSGSPPDTQYF

CDR3 length: 15
V gene: TRBV28
J gene: TRBJ2-3
clone size: -
D gene: TRBD2
CDR3 DNA: TGTGCCAGCAGTTTATCCAGCGGGAGTCCATATACGCAGTATTTT
CDR3 protein: CASSLSSGSPYTQYF

CDR3 length: 13
V gene: TRBV24-1
J gene: TRBJ2-1
clone size: -
D gene: TRBD2
CDR3 DNA: TGTGCCACCAGGGCGGGAGAGCTAAATGAGCAGTTCTTC
CDR3 protein: CATRAGELNEQFF

CDR3 length: 15
V gene: TRBV19
J gene: TRBJ1-1
clone size: -
D gene: -
CDR3 DNA: TGTGCCAGTAGTACCGGCCGGACAGCCCCGGGCGAGGCTTTCTTT
CDR3 protein: CASSTGRTAPGEAFF

CDR3 length: 16
V gene: TRBV24-1
J gene: TRBJ2-5
clone size: -
D gene: TRBD2
CDR3 DNA: TGTGCCACCAGTGATTGGGGGACTAGCGGGAGTGGGACCCAGTACTTC
CDR3 protein: CATSDWGTSGSGTQYF

CDR3 length: 15
V gene: TRBV28
J gene: TRBJ1-2
clone size: -
D gene: TRBD1
CDR3 DNA: TGTGCCAGCAGTTTTAGGACAGGGTATAACTATGGCTACACCTTC
CDR3 protein: CASSFRTGYNYGYTF

CDR3 length: 15
V gene: TRBV5-5
J gene: TRBJ2-7
clone size: -
D gene: -
CDR3 DNA: TGTGCCAGCAGCCCCTTAGCGGCTAGCTCCTACGAGCAGTACTTC
CDR3 protein: CASSPLAASSYEQYF

CDR3 length: 13
V gene: TRBV9
J gene: TRBJ2-7
clone size: -
D gene: -
CDR3 DNA: TGTGCCAGCAGCCCCCAAGCGGGCTGGGAGCAGTACTTC
CDR3 protein: CASSPQAGWEQYF

CDR3 length: 17
V gene: TRBV7-8
J gene: TRBJ1-5
clone size: -
D gene: -
CDR3 DNA: TGTGCCAGCAGCTTAGATCGGTATTATCCGGGTTCCCAGCCCCAGCATTTT
CDR3 protein: CASSLDRYYPGSQPQHF

CDR3 length: 13
V gene: TRBV30
J gene: TRBJ1-1
clone size: -
D gene: TRBD1
CDR3 DNA: TGTGCCTGGAGTTGGACAGGGAGGACTGAAGCTTTCTTT
CDR3 protein: CAWSWTGRTEAFF

CDR3 length: 13
V gene: TRBV28
J gene: TRBJ2-5
clone size: -
D gene: -
CDR3 DNA: TGTGCCAGCAGTCAGGGTTCCCGAGAGACCCAGTACTTC
CDR3 protein: CASSQGSRETQYF

CDR3 length: 18
V gene: TRBV21-1
J gene: TRBJ2-3
clone size: -
D gene: -
CDR3 DNA: TGTGCCAGCAGCGGGACCCTAGCGGGAGCCCAGAGCACAGATACGCAGTATTTT
CDR3 protein: CASSGTLAGAQSTDTQYF